This TCR beta chain is drawn from a study of T cells in Graves' hyperthyroidism and ophthalmopathy. V lost 1 base to trimming and J lost 4 bases, with 10 bases between them. Germline CDR1 is SGHDN and CDR2 is FVKESK. The CDR3 runs 14 residues. This clonotype occurred many times. Amplified TCR beta CDR3 regions derived from RNA transcripts. TCR CDR3 underwent first-round RT-PCR with the HTBI primer set. TCRdb analysed the multiplex PCR reads with MiXCR anew, one entry per CDR3 protein. The sample includes hundreds of thousands of distinct CDR3 sequences, 15% to 18% of them seen just once. Over 9 ml of fresh peripheral blood supplied the PBMCs.

The specimen was blood. The chain employs TRBV14 and TRBJ1-2; possible D gene TRBD1, 5 bases. The sequence was collected from a woman between 18 and 29 years old with Graves' hyperthyroidism. The CDR3 reads CASSQGRQPYGYTF. The CDR3, as DNA: TGTGCCAGCAGCCAAGGACGACAGCCCTATGGCTACACCTTC. Looking up the rest from reference TRBV14 and TRBJ1-2 gives the full variable domain: EAGVTQFPSHSVIEKGQTVTLRCDPISGHDNLYWYRRVMGKEIKFLLHFVKESKQDESGMPNNRFLAERTGGTYSTLKVQPAELEDSGVYFCASSQGRQPYGYTFGSGTRLTVV.